A single T cell receptor (beta chain) is shown here with its context. The specificity of this receptor is unknown. No base quality values were provided; no much bigger clone lies one nucleotide off. Each collaborating institution followed its own protocols to collect whole blood in K2EDTA tubes. Collaborator samples were shipped for TCRbeta analysis as frozen whole blood, isolated PBMCs, or DNA extracted from either sample type. The sample belongs to a study of blood T cell repertoires in COVID-19 (dated by TCRdb to between 2020 and 2021). At the level of the whole study: Samples from collaborators originated in the United States, Italy and Spain and spanned both the acute and convalescent phases of COVID-19. Where HLA class I and class II types were available, the types were taken from metadata supplied by the sample provider, not from assay-based typing. Samples were obtained from the ongoing ImmuneRACE study (first 160 participants) and from 1,200 or so subjects provided by 6 global collaborators. The prospective study material was composed of cDNA or gDNA derived from T cells, B-cell-depleted T cells, or PBMCs. The repertoires were released in a freely available public database intended as a resource for research on the immune response to SARS-CoV-2. Deeply sampled blood TCRbeta repertoires from subjects exposed to, actively infected with, or recovered from COVID-19 were included in the dataset. A de-identified subject ID, COVID-19 status, age in years and sex were almost always included in the sample metadata. General findings and caveats noted by the study authors: Clinical and demographic metadata were provided uncurated, with the amount varying by source and participant.

TCRbeta CDR3 regions were amplified from genomic DNA by means of the immunoSEQ Assay, a bias-controlled multiplex PCR. The authors' pipeline ran thus. The number of nucleated cells in each sample was estimated by amplification of reference gene primers within the assay. To quantify the absolute abundance of each unique TCRbeta CDR3 rearrangement, sequence reads were collapsed and filtered. Productive Simpson clonality was computed per sample as the square root of Simpson's diversity index over productive rearrangements. TCRdb mirrors the immuneACCESS table, restricted to in-frame sequences. Some clones are absent from its copies; in checked studies, under half trace to an unresolved V gene, and the reason for the others is unknown. For V, J and clone size, that table is used; D and trimming come from the DNA. Counted in this sample were around 96,000 clones; nearly 95% of them appeared once. The ten biggest clones cover roughly 4.7% of the sample.

Its CDR3 holds 18 amino acids, cysteine through phenylalanine. Only CDR3 DNA remains: 54 bases, in frame from the first base. The germline V gene yields SGHTA for CDR1 and FQGNSA for CDR2. Trimming removed 4 bases from V and 0 bases from J, leaving 16 bases between the germline ends. This TCR came from a human donor with active COVID-19. The donor label of this sample is uncertain. The sample taken for sequencing was peripheral blood. The sequence links TRBV7-2 to TRBJ2-6; TRBD2 is possibly the D segment (6 matching bases). The nucleotide sequence is TGTGCCAGCAGCTGGGGTTCTCCGGGACTCTCTGGGGCCAACGTCCTGACTTTC. Its translation is CASSWGSPGLSGANVLTF.